This TCR beta chain came from a study of vaccination effects on CD4 cells after COVID-19. Profiled with immunoSEQ multiplex PCR; TCRdb holds only in-frame clones, not every one. The sample has 25,000 to 35,000 clones, about 67% seen once; the top ten hold more than 12%. On this clone itself: As yet, its antigen is unknown.

Cultured cells yielded isolated CD4+ T cells after 10 to 11 days. The participants, recipients of two vaccine doses, got either BNT162b2 or mRNA-1273. Negative nucleocapsid antibody tests before and after vaccination confirmed no previous SARS-CoV-2 infection. The source material was CD4+ T cells from PBMCs cultured without peptide, sampled after COVID-19 vaccination. This receptor was identified in a human donor who received a COVID-19 vaccine.

Here the CDR3 reads CASSPLGLAFNEQYF. The CDR3 nucleotides are TGTGCCAGCTCACCTCTTGGGCTAGCGTTCAACGAGCAGTACTTC. The chain recombines TRBV18 with TRBJ2-7, with D perhaps TRBD2 (6 bases). This CDR3 has 15 amino acids. The germline gives CDR1 KGHSH, CDR2 LQKENI. Between the trimmed V and J ends, which lost 3 bases and 5 bases, there was a span of 17 bases. The variable domain in full, completed from reference TRBV18 and TRBJ2-7, reads NAGVMQNPRHLVRRRGQEARLRCSPMKGHSHVYWYRQLPEEGLKFMVYLQKENIIDESGMPKERFSAEFPKEGPSILRIQQVVRGDSAAYFCASSPLGLAFNEQYFGPGTRLTVT.